This T cell receptor (beta chain) is from a study of post-analysis software for immune sequencing data (dated by TCRdb to the mid-2010s). About the full investigation: Relapsing-remitting, secondary progressive and progressive-relapsing multiple sclerosis were recorded as disease courses, and subtype annotation was lacking for some patients. A subset of samples was prepared in parallel using single-end sample barcoding, then pooled and co-amplified after Illumina adapter ligation. The patient repertoires were set against under 12 previously published healthy control repertoires from donors whose ages ranged from roughly 6 to 27 years. Study-wide conclusions, independent of this receptor: The multiple sclerosis patient group was slightly younger than the control group. Multiple sclerosis patients had significantly lower normalized Chao1 diversity than controls, a result that suggests substantial peripheral T-cell clonal expansion. Direct clustering with F measure showed strong co-clustering of samples prepared in the same batch, prompting a batch-effect correction. Patients showed significantly higher frequencies than controls for roughly five TRBV segments, among them TRBV5-6, TRBV5-1 and TRBV20-1.

Library preparation was by PCR. TCRdb lists the instrument as Illumina HiSeq 2500. Unique molecular identifiers were incorporated into TCR beta cDNA libraries to reduce PCR and sequencing biases. About 500,000 cDNA molecules were obtained for every 1 to 10 million input T cells, so each molecule roughly corresponded to one T cell. The patient libraries were prepared and sequenced using the same protocol as the earlier healthy control dataset. Within a given batch, samples were prepared together, multiplexed and sequenced on the same HiSeq lane. In the paper's pipeline: MIGEC was used to process the raw barcoded reads, and molecular identifier groups with only a single read were discarded before consensus assembly and CDR3 extraction. VDJtools was used for post-analysis of the clonotype tables, and diversity was normalized by down-sampling every dataset to the size of the smallest sample. In repertoire overlap clustering, CDR3 amino acid sequences, but not nucleotide sequences, were matched to correct batch-related cross-sample contamination. The public reads were reanalyzed by TCRdb: fastp trimming at Q25, MiXCR alignment, in-frame beta chains only. CDR3 protein duplicates are merged, each entry listing the most common genes and DNA. V and J calls and clone size were set by TCRdb, not the authors. For this sample the table gives hundreds of thousands of distinct CDR3 sequences, of which 30% were detected only once. Around 0.6% of the sample comes from the top ten.

This clonotype was seen a handful of times. The target of this receptor is not known. Base quality data are lacking; no much larger clone is found one base away. TCR beta repertoires were profiled from peripheral blood of 13 young patients with multiple sclerosis to demonstrate the VDJtools post-analysis software. Multiple sclerosis patients were children and adolescents aged about 6 to 15 years. Based on the germline V gene, the CDR1 and CDR2 sequences are SGHTA and FQGNSA. Counted from cysteine to phenylalanine, this CDR3 has 15 amino acids. Just the 45-base CDR3 DNA is kept, in frame starting at base 1. Trimming at the junction amounts to 5 bases on V and 7 bases on J, and the germline ends lie 15 bases apart.

This clonotype was sampled from a girl aged 10 to 17 with multiple sclerosis. Sequencing used blood. The sequence is built from TRBV7-2 and TRBJ1-6; TRBD1 is a possible D gene, resting on 5 matching bases. CDR3 sequence: CASSTWDSSNSPLHF. The nucleotide sequence is TGTGCCAGCAGCACCTGGGACTCTTCGAATTCACCCCTCCACTTT.